This passage covers 9 T cell receptor beta chains from one sample sequenced in a study of cytomegalovirus exposure and HLA in healthy donors. The PCR ran on 60 Vbeta and 13 Jbeta primers. Assay used: immunoSEQ multiplex PCR; TCRdb lists only in-frame clones, some missing. The sample has 55,000 to 70,000 clones; about 73% are singletons. What was sequenced was PBMCs. Source of these receptors: a woman between 55 and 75 years old in good health and CMV-seropositive.

This sequence joins TRBV7-9 and TRBJ2-7, with 8 bases identical to TRBD1. The germline gives CDR1 SEHNR, CDR2 FQNEAQ (reference sequence). V shed 3 bases and J 3 bases; nucleotides not matched to a gene: 10. The CDR3 has 16 residues. CDR3 sequence (DNA): TGTGCCAGCAGCTTCTCTCAGGGGGCTGAAATCTACGAGCAGTACTTC. It codes for CASSFSQGAEIYEQYF. The variable domain in full, completed from reference TRBV7-9 and TRBJ2-7, reads DTGVSQNPRHKITKRGQNVTFRCDPISEHNRLYWYRQTLGQGPEFLTYFQNEAQLEKSRLLSDRFSAERPKGSFSTLEIQRTEQGDSAMYLCASSFSQGAEIYEQYFGPGTRLTVT.

The V gene is TRBV6-5, the J gene TRBJ2-3; 9 bases map to TRBD1. Germline loops: CDR1 MNHEY, CDR2 SVGAGI. This CDR3 contains 15 residues. J was trimmed by 4 bases and V by 2 bases; bases with no gene match: 4. The CDR3 nucleotides read TGTGCCAGCAGTTACGACAGGGGGGGGCCAGATACGCAGTATTTT. This encodes CASSYDRGGPDTQYF.

The chain links TRBV2 to TRBJ1-5; D perhaps matches TRBD1 (5 bases). The V end was cut by 6 bases, the J end by 4 bases, with 10 bases between. Germline V gene data show CDR1 as SNHLY and CDR2 as FYNNEI. The CDR3 runs 13 residues. The CDR3 loop reads CASRPTVNQPQHF. The CDR3 DNA follows: TGTGCCAGCAGGCCGACAGTTAATCAGCCCCAGCATTTT.

The V gene is TRBV7-3, the J gene TRBJ1-2; TRBD1 is a possible D gene (6 bases). Trimming shortened V by 8 bases and J by 7 bases, and 17 bases separated the two germline ends. Germline CDR1 SGHTA, CDR2 FQGTGA. The CDR3 sequence is 13 residues long. CDR3 sequence reads: CASGGAGLIGYTF. The CDR3 DNA reads TGTGCCAGCGGGGGGGCAGGGTTAATTGGCTACACCTTC. Supplemented by reference TRBV7-3 and TRBJ1-2, the full variable domain reads GAGVSQTPSNKVTEKGKYVELRCDPISGHTALYWYRQSLGQGPEFLIYFQGTGAADDSGLPNDRFFAVRPEGSVSTLKIQRTERGDSAVYLCASGGAGLIGYTFGSGTRLTVV.

The chain carries TRBV4-2 and TRBJ1-3; TRBD1 is a possible D gene (5 bases). The CDR3 runs 14 residues. CDR1 is LGHNA and CDR2 is YNFKEQ in the germline V gene. Trimming took 6 bases from V and 2 from J, leaving 11 bases between them. The CDR3 is CASSSGQTGNTIYF. The DNA for the CDR3 is TGTGCCAGCAGTTCAGGGCAGACTGGAAACACCATATATTTT.

The chain couples TRBV27 to TRBJ2-7; 14 bases agree with TRBD2. CDR1 and CDR2 (germline): MNHEY, SMNVEV (reference sequence). Trimming removed 4 bases from V and 7 bases from J; junction bases left unmatched: 9. CDR3 size: 16 residues. Here the CDR3 DNA reads TGTGCCAGCAGTTCCCTGACTAGCGGGGGGGCCGAAGAGCAGTACTTC. Translation gives CASSSLTSGGAEEQYF.

The V gene is TRBV4-3, the J gene TRBJ2-5, with 7 nucleotides matching TRBD1. The J call is doubtful: the DNA matches TRBJ2-7 better. This CDR3 comprises 14 residues. Looked up from germline, CDR1 is LGHNA and CDR2 is YSLEER. This CDR3 is CASSQDTGVYEQYF. CDR3 nucleotide sequence: TGCGCCAGCAGCCAAGATACAGGGGTCTACGAGCAGTACTTC.

V usage is TRBV5-4 and J usage is TRBJ1-1; 9 bases are shared with TRBD1. Germline CDR1 is SGHNT and CDR2 is YYREEE (reference sequence). The CDR3 is 15 residues long. V gave up 2 bases and J gave up 3 bases; unmatched junction bases: 5. The CDR3 nucleotides are TGTGCCAGCAGCTTAGGACAGGGGAGAGACACTGAAGCTTTCTTT. This encodes CASSLGQGRDTEAFF.

This clone was counted a single time. This sequence joins TRBV2 and TRBJ2-2; the D gene is possibly TRBD2 (5 bases). This CDR3 comprises 14 residues. The ends were cut back, 6 bases at V and 5 bases at J, with 13 bases in the middle. CDR1 SNHLY and CDR2 FYNNEI come from the germline V gene. The CDR3 spells CASRGGPRTGELFF. The CDR3, as DNA: TGTGCCAGCAGGGGCGGGCCGAGGACCGGGGAGCTGTTTTTT.